This entry lists 31 T cell receptor beta chains sequenced from one sample in a study of cytomegalovirus exposure and HLA in healthy donors. Primers: 60 Vbeta forward and 13 Jbeta reverse. Profiling relied on immunoSEQ multiplex PCR, and the TCRdb table lists in-frame clones only, not all of them. Of 160,000 or so clones listed, roughly 80% are singletons. The specimen was PBMCs. Receptors originate from a man aged 25 to 40 in good health and CMV-seronegative.

The rearrangement joins TRBV18 to TRBJ1-2, with TRBD1 matching over 7 bases. The CDR3 length is 14 residues. V lost 3 bases and J lost 6; bases outside the gene matches: 7. Germline loops: CDR1 KGHSH, CDR2 LQKENI. This chain's CDR3 is CASSPTGPGDGYTF. The CDR3 DNA reads as TGTGCCAGCTCACCGACAGGGCCGGGGGATGGCTACACCTTC.

The V and J genes are TRBV7-6 and TRBJ2-7; 11 bases align to TRBD2. The trim removed 5 bases at V and 0 bases at J, leaving 6 bases unmatched. The CDR3 has 16 residues. Germline CDR1 is SGHVS and CDR2 is FNYEAQ. For the CDR3, the DNA is TGTGCCAGCAGCGCGGGACTAGCGGTTCCCTCCTACGAGCAGTACTTC. Translated, it gives CASSAGLAVPSYEQYF.

The V gene is TRBV5-1, the J gene TRBJ1-4; the match to TRBD1 covers 7 bases. With 0 bases clipped from V and 7 bases from J, the junction kept 0 bases outside the gene matches. From germline, CDR1 is SGHRS and CDR2 YFSETQ. The CDR3 extends over 13 amino acids. CDR3 nucleotides: TGCGCCAGCAGCTTGGGACAGGGTGAAAAACTGTTTTTT. It translates to CASSLGQGEKLFF.

The chain uses TRBV18 and TRBJ2-7, with TRBD1 matching over 7 bases. The CDR3 covers 15 residues. CDR1 and CDR2 (germline): KGHSH, LQKENI. V lost 3 bases, J lost 5 bases, and 10 bases stayed unmatched. The CDR3 here is CASSPVRDSTHEQYF. CDR3 coding DNA: TGTGCCAGCTCACCTGTCCGGGACAGCACCCACGAGCAGTACTTC.

The J gene is TRBJ2-7, the V gene TRBV27; tentative D call: TRBD2 (5 bases). Germline V gene sequence: CDR1 MNHEY, CDR2 SMNVEV (reference sequence). Trimming took off 5 bases at V and 2 bases at J, with 10 bases between the two ends. CDR3 length: 13 residues. As DNA, the CDR3 is TGTGCCAGCAGTGTTAGCGTGCCCTACGAGCAGTACTTC. Its protein product is CASSVSVPYEQYF.

V usage is TRBV5-4 and J usage is TRBJ2-2; no clear D. This CDR3 comprises 11 residues. V shed 0 bases and J shed 16 bases, with 10 bases lying between them. Germline lookup yields CDR1 SGHNT and CDR2 YYREEE (reference sequence). In DNA, the CDR3 is TGTGCCAGCAGCTTGGGCCGCGACTCGTTTTTT. It is translated as CASSLGRDSFF.

This chain uses TRBV11-3 with TRBJ2-1; 7 nucleotides align to TRBD2. This CDR3 is built from 15 residues. Germline CDR1 SGHNT, CDR2 YENEEA. The trim removed 5 bases at V and 0 bases at J, leaving 4 bases unmatched. The CDR3 DNA reads as TGTGCCAGCAGCGGGGGAGGGAGCTCCTACAATGAGCAGTTCTTC. It encodes CASSGGGSSYNEQFF.

The chain joins TRBV9 to TRBJ2-7; 8 bases fit TRBD1. The V gene's germline CDR1 is SGDLS and CDR2 YYNGEE. This CDR3 is 14 amino acids long. Trimming cost V 3 bases and J 7 bases; bases outside gene matches: 9. The CDR3 is CASSARDRGREQYF. CDR3 coding DNA: TGTGCCAGCAGCGCCCGAGACAGGGGACGGGAGCAGTACTTC.

V and J are TRBV9 and TRBJ1-5, with 7 positions matching TRBD1. CDR3 length: 16 amino acids. Germline V lookup: CDR1 SGDLS, CDR2 YYNGEE. V was clipped by 3 bases and J by 4 bases; unmatched bases: 10. The CDR3 region has the DNA TGTGCCAGCAGCGAAGGGGGCAGGGGCTTTAATCAGCCCCAGCATTTT. This codes for CASSEGGRGFNQPQHF.

This chain uses TRBV15 with TRBJ1-1, with TRBD1 matching 10 bases. Losses at the gene ends were 6 bases for V and 3 bases for J; bases not matched to a gene: 7. The CDR3 runs to 15 residues. Germline V CDR1 and CDR2: LNHNV, YYDKDF (reference sequence). CDR3 nucleotide sequence: TGTGCCACCAGAGAGGCGACAGGGGGCGACACTGAAGCTTTCTTT. Translation: CATREATGGDTEAFF.

The chain uses TRBV2 and TRBJ1-5, with TRBD1 identical over 9 bases. The V gene's germline CDR1 is SNHLY and CDR2 FYNNEI. With V trimmed by 6 bases and J by 4 bases, 7 bases remained unmatched. There are 15 residues in the CDR3. In nucleotides, the CDR3 is TGTGCCAGCAGACCGGGACAGGGCAGAAATCAGCCCCAGCATTTT. Translating gives CASRPGQGRNQPQHF.

The CDR3 sequence is CASSSRIGELFF. CDR3 nucleotides: TGTGCCAGCAGCTCGCGTATCGGGGAGCTGTTTTTT. The genes are TRBV5-6 and TRBJ2-2; D is uncertain. V was trimmed by 3 bases and J by 7 bases, leaving 7 bases between them. Germline V gene data show CDR1 as SGHDT and CDR2 as YYEEEE. The CDR3 loop spans 12 amino acids.

This chain connects TRBV20-1 to TRBJ2-1; a weak D match, TRBD2 (6 bases). Germline assignment: CDR1 DFQATT and CDR2 SNEGSKA (reference sequence). Trimming left V 2 bases short and J 12 bases short, with 8 bases between. There are 10 residues in the CDR3. CDR3 amino acids: CSARLGGQFF. In DNA, the CDR3 is TGCAGTGCTAGATTGGGGGGGCAGTTCTTC.

V and J are TRBV28 and TRBJ1-2; TRBD1 matches 8 bases. The CDR3 loop spans 15 amino acids. V dropped 3 bases and J dropped 3; count of bases not matched to a gene: 6. From germline, CDR1 is MDHEN and CDR2 SYDVKM. The CDR3: CASSLWQGAHYGYTF. The CDR3 DNA is TGTGCCAGCAGTTTGTGGCAGGGGGCGCACTATGGCTACACCTTC.

This clone was picked up one time. The gene calls are TRBV19 and TRBJ2-5, with 7 bases fitting TRBD1. The CDR3 length is 15 residues. With V trimmed by 6 bases and J by 4 bases, 11 bases remained unmatched. Germline-derived CDR1 and CDR2 are LNHDA and SQIVND (reference sequence). The CDR3 loop is CASSTAGTVPETQYF. As DNA, the CDR3 is TGTGCCAGTAGCACCGCAGGGACAGTCCCAGAGACCCAGTACTTC.

V and J are TRBV9 and TRBJ2-1; 8 bases align to TRBD2. V lost 0 bases to trimming and J lost 7 bases; unmatched junction nucleotides: 12. The CDR3 contains 17 residues. Germline lookup yields CDR1 SGDLS and CDR2 YYNGEE. The CDR3 loop is CASSVAIPGGPGNEQFF. For the CDR3, the DNA is TGTGCCAGCAGCGTAGCCATCCCGGGAGGGCCAGGGAATGAGCAGTTCTTC.

The J gene is TRBJ2-3, the V gene TRBV15, with a tentative D call TRBD1 (6 bases). V lost 5 bases, J lost 4 bases, and 22 bases lay in between. This CDR3 has 17 residues. Germline CDR1 reads LNHNV; CDR2 reads YYDKDF (reference sequence). The CDR3 coding sequence is TGTGCCACCAGCGGCCGGGTAAGGGGGAGAGGGGCAGATACGCAGTATTTT. Protein: CATSGRVRGRGADTQYF. Using reference TRBV15 and TRBJ2-3 for the parts outside the CDR3, the full variable domain is DAMVIQNPRYQVTQFGKPVTLSCSQTLNHNVMYWYQQKSSQAPKLLFHYYDKDFNNEADTPDNFQSRRPNTSFCFLDIRSPGLGDTAMYLCATSGRVRGRGADTQYFGPGTRLTVL.

This sequence joins TRBV2 and TRBJ1-2, with TRBD1 as a possible D gene (5 bases). V shed 5 bases and J shed 5 bases, with 15 bases lying between them. From germline, CDR1 is SNHLY and CDR2 FYNNEI. This CDR3 comprises 14 residues. CDR3 amino acids: CASSSPGTVYGYTF. CDR3 coding DNA: TGTGCCAGCAGTTCTCCCGGGACTGTGTATGGCTACACCTTC.

The chain couples TRBV5-6 to TRBJ1-2; 8 bases line up with TRBD1. Germline V gene lookup returns CDR1 SGHDT and CDR2 YYEEEE. The CDR3 sequence is 13 residues long. The trim removed 4 bases at V and 7 bases at J, leaving 6 bases unmatched. CDR3 DNA: TGTGCCAGCAGCCACCAGGGGGCGGCTGGCTACACCTTC. Its translation is CASSHQGAAGYTF.

The rearrangement links TRBV5-1 to TRBJ2-5, with TRBD2 identical over 13 bases. This CDR3 has 17 amino acids. From germline, CDR1 is SGHRS and CDR2 YFSETQ. Trimming cost V 0 bases and J 3 bases; bases outside gene matches: 5. The CDR3 sequence is CASSLVLAGGQKETQYF. CDR3 nucleotide sequence: TGCGCCAGCAGCTTGGTACTAGCGGGGGGGCAAAAAGAGACCCAGTACTTC.

The count of this clone is one. This chain joins TRBV9 and TRBJ2-5, with 8 bases identical to TRBD2. Germline CDR1 reads SGDLS; CDR2 reads YYNGEE. The CDR3 is 17 residues long. The V segment lost 4 bases and the J segment 0 bases; nucleotides outside the gene matches: 11. In DNA, the CDR3 is TGTGCCAGCAGCCGAGACGGACTAGCTCTGTACCAAGAGACCCAGTACTTC. It yields the protein CASSRDGLALYQETQYF.

This chain uses TRBV30 with TRBJ1-1, with TRBD1 as a possible D gene (5 bases). Trimming cost V 4 bases and J 10 bases, with 10 bases left between them. This CDR3 contains 10 residues. Germline CDR1 and CDR2: GTSNPN and SVGIG (reference sequence). The CDR3 region has the DNA TGTGCCTGGAATCAGGGTAGAGCTTTCTTT. It specifies CAWNQGRAFF.

The gene calls are TRBV4-1 and TRBJ1-2, with 7 bases fitting TRBD1. The CDR3 totals 16 residues. The V gene's germline CDR1 is MGHRA and CDR2 YSYEKL. Trimming cost V 0 bases and J 8 bases; bases outside gene matches: 12. As DNA, the CDR3 is TGCGCCAGCAGCCAAGAAGGGACAGTCCAAGTGGAGGGCTACACCTTC. It is translated as CASSQEGTVQVEGYTF.

Notes on this clone: The junction departs from germline at one end; a sequencing error may be responsible. The chain couples TRBV7-9 to TRBJ1-1; TRBD1 agrees at 11 bases. There are 17 residues in the CDR3. Germline-derived CDR1 and CDR2 are SEHNR and FQNEAQ (reference sequence). CDR3 DNA: TGTTCCAGCAGACCTCGGTACCGGGACAGGGGGTCCACTGAAGCTTTCTTT. Amino acids: CSSRPRYRDRGSTEAFF.

This clone was seen only a few times. The chain recombines TRBV9 with TRBJ1-1; 7 bases align to TRBD1. V shed 3 bases, J shed 7 bases, and the junction held 6 bases outside the gene matches. Germline V lookup: CDR1 SGDLS, CDR2 YYNGEE. This CDR3 comprises 13 residues. CDR3 in amino acids: CASSADRRDEAFF. In nucleotides, the CDR3 is TGTGCCAGCAGCGCGGACAGGAGGGATGAAGCTTTCTTT.

The chain is built from TRBV6-5 and TRBJ1-5; D unclear. The CDR3 runs 13 residues. CDR1 and CDR2 from the germline V gene are MNHEY and SVGAGI. The V end lost 7 bases, the J end lost 4 bases, and 11 bases lay between the germline ends. The CDR3 nucleotides are TGTGCCAGCAACCCAGGAGGTAATCAGCCCCAGCATTTT. Translating it yields CASNPGGNQPQHF.

V and J are TRBV4-3 and TRBJ1-1; D is perhaps TRBD1 (5 bases). CDR3 size: 15 residues. Per the germline V gene, CDR1 is LGHNA and CDR2 is YSLEER. Trimming removed 1 base at V and 0 bases at J, with 9 bases between. CDR3 sequence (DNA): TGCGCCAGCAGCCAAGGGGCCAGGGTGAACACTGAAGCTTTCTTT. Protein product: CASSQGARVNTEAFF.

A single count supports this clone. The chain is built from TRBV18 and TRBJ2-6; D perhaps matches TRBD1 (5 bases). The CDR3 has 17 residues. Germline V CDR1 and CDR2: KGHSH, LQKENI. Trimming took 3 bases from V and 0 from J, leaving 12 bases between them. The CDR3 DNA is TGTGCCAGCTCACCTAACCCAGGGTTCTCTGGGGCCAACGTCCTGACTTTC. Translated: CASSPNPGFSGANVLTF. Using reference TRBV18 and TRBJ2-6 for the parts outside the CDR3, the full variable domain is NAGVMQNPRHLVRRRGQEARLRCSPMKGHSHVYWYRQLPEEGLKFMVYLQKENIIDESGMPKERFSAEFPKEGPSILRIQQVVRGDSAAYFCASSPNPGFSGANVLTFGAGSRLTVL.

The rearrangement links TRBV18 to TRBJ2-5; D unclear. V lost 1 base and J lost 2, with 8 bases in between. This CDR3 is built from 14 residues. Germline V gene data show CDR1 as KGHSH and CDR2 as LQKENI. The CDR3 bases are TGTGCCAGCTCACCACGCGGTAGTCAAGAGACCCAGTACTTC. Amino acid sequence: CASSPRGSQETQYF. Using reference TRBV18 and TRBJ2-5 for the parts outside the CDR3, the full variable domain is NAGVMQNPRHLVRRRGQEARLRCSPMKGHSHVYWYRQLPEEGLKFMVYLQKENIIDESGMPKERFSAEFPKEGPSILRIQQVVRGDSAAYFCASSPRGSQETQYFGPGTRLLVL.

The chain has TRBV15 and TRBJ1-6; D might be TRBD1 (5 bases). The CDR3 loop spans 13 amino acids. The germline V gene has CDR1 LNHNV and CDR2 YYDKDF (reference sequence). Trimming left V 3 bases short and J 6 bases short, with 6 bases between. The CDR3 region is CATSSDSNSPLHF. CDR3 bases: TGTGCCACCAGCAGCGACAGTAATTCACCCCTCCACTTT. Using reference TRBV15 and TRBJ1-6 for the parts outside the CDR3, the full variable domain is DAMVIQNPRYQVTQFGKPVTLSCSQTLNHNVMYWYQQKSSQAPKLLFHYYDKDFNNEADTPDNFQSRRPNTSFCFLDIRSPGLGDTAMYLCATSSDSNSPLHFGNGTRLTVT.

The V gene is TRBV28, the J gene TRBJ2-7, with 10 bases lining up with TRBD1. This CDR3 is built from 15 residues. Germline lookup yields CDR1 MDHEN and CDR2 SYDVKM. Losses at the gene ends were 3 bases for V and 2 bases for J; bases not matched to a gene: 4. The CDR3 loop reads CASSLSGTGAYEQYF. For the CDR3, the DNA is TGTGCCAGCAGTTTGTCCGGGACAGGGGCCTACGAGCAGTACTTC.